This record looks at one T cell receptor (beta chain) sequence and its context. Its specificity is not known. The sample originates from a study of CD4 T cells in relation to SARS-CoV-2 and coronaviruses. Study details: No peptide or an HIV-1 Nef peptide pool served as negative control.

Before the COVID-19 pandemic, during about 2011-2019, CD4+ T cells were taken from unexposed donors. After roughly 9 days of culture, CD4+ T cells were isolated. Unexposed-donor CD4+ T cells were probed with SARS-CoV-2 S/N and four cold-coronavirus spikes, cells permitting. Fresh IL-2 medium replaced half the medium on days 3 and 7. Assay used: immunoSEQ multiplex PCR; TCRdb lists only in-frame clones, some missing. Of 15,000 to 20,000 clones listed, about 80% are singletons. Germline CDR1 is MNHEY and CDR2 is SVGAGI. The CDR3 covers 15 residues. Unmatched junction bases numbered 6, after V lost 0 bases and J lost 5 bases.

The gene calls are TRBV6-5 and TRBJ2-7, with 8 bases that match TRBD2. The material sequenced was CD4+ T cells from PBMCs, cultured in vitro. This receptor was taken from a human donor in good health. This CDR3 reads CASSYSSGAPDEQYF. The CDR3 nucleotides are TGTGCCAGCAGTTACTCTAGCGGGGCGCCTGACGAGCAGTACTTC.